The clone carrying this T cell receptor beta chain was seen a few times. Data came from immunoSEQ multiplex PCR; TCRdb stores just in-frame clones and leaves some out. The table records 1,000 or so clones, about 13% of them present only once. This sample is part of a study of tumour-infiltrating T cells in Burkitt lymphoma. Germline CDR1 reads MNHEY; CDR2 reads SMNVEV (reference sequence). Between the trimmed V and J ends, which lost 2 bases and 5 bases, there was a span of 15 bases. The length of the CDR3 is 15 residues. The receptor was derived from a human donor with diffuse large B-cell lymphoma. The genes are TRBV27 and TRBJ2-5, with a weak D call TRBD1 (8 bases). The material sequenced was tumor tissue. As DNA, the CDR3 is TGTGCCAGCAGTTTACTACAGGGGGGGTGGGAGACCCAGTACTTC. This gives the protein CASSLLQGGWETQYF.